This passage covers 26 T cell receptor beta chains from one sample sequenced in a study of glioma-infiltrating T cells. TCR alpha and beta CDR3 regions were amplified from RNA using iRepertoire nested multiplex PCR. TCRdb fed the multiplex PCR reads into MiXCR, producing one record per CDR3 protein. The sample records approximately 190,000 distinct CDR3 sequences, roughly 32% being singletons. Sample: glioma tissue, nonneoplastic brain tissue, or PBMCs (not recorded which). The receptors come from a human donor with low-grade glioma or glioblastoma, undergoing nonglioma brain surgery, or in good health (not recorded which).

This clonotype was recorded at least ten times. The chain couples TRBV11-2 to TRBJ1-1, with a tentative D call TRBD1 (6 bases). V was cut by 7 bases and J by 5 bases, with 26 bases left in between. Germline-derived CDR1 and CDR2 are SGHAT and FQNNGV. The CDR3 runs 17 residues. CDR3 coding DNA: TGTGCCAGCACCCAATCGAGGGACAATTGGTATCCTACTGAAGCTTTCTTT. Its translation: CASTQSRDNWYPTEAFF.

As for this clonotype: This may come from a read error, since a much larger clone is one base off. The V gene is TRBV3-1, the J gene TRBJ2-7, with 12 nucleotides matching TRBD2. CDR1 is LGHDT and CDR2 is YNNKEL in the germline V gene (reference sequence). V shed 5 bases, J shed 5 bases, and the junction held 7 bases outside the gene matches. CDR3 length: 15 residues. The CDR3 protein is CASSWRLAGVDEQYF. Here the CDR3 DNA reads TGTGCCAGCAGCTGGAGACTAGCGGGAGTTGACGAGCAGTACTTC.

This clonotype occurred many times. The chain uses TRBV20-1 and TRBJ2-5; the D gene could be TRBD1 or TRBD2 (6 bases each). The CDR3 consists of 12 residues. The V and J ends lost 5 bases and 1 base respectively, with 8 bases between them. Germline V gene sequence: CDR1 DFQATT, CDR2 SNEGSKA (reference sequence). In DNA, the CDR3 is TGCAGTGCTGAGGGGGGCCAAGAGACCCAGTACTTC. Its translation is CSAEGGQETQYF.

The V and J genes are TRBV14 and TRBJ2-1, with 7 positions matching TRBD2. J gave up 9 bases and V 0 bases, and 2 bases lay outside the gene matches. Germline V CDR1 and CDR2: SGHDN, FVKESK. The CDR3 contains 13 residues. The CDR3 is CASSQDGGGEQFF. The DNA for the CDR3 is TGTGCCAGCAGCCAAGACGGCGGGGGTGAGCAGTTCTTC.

At least ten counts were recorded for this clonotype. The chain employs TRBV6-2 or TRBV6-3 and TRBJ2-5, with D possibly being TRBD1 (6 bases). Germline CDR1 MNHEY, CDR2 SVGEGT. CDR3 length: 15 amino acids. V lost 6 bases to trimming and J lost 0 bases, with 14 bases between them. CDR3 sequence reads: CASSRSTGYQETQYF. CDR3 nucleotides: TGTGCCAGCAGCAGATCTACAGGGTACCAAGAGACCCAGTACTTC.

This clonotype was picked up many times. The chain couples TRBV4-3 to TRBJ2-1; the match to TRBD1 covers 11 bases. Per the germline V gene, CDR1 is LGHNA and CDR2 is YSLEER. CDR3 length: 15 amino acids. V was clipped by 0 bases and J by 6 bases; unmatched bases: 1. CDR3: CASSQEGQGVNEQFF. The CDR3 nucleotides read TGCGCCAGCAGCCAAGAGGGACAGGGGGTCAATGAGCAGTTCTTC.

Many counts were recorded for this clonotype. This sequence joins TRBV6-1 and TRBJ2-1; a possible D gene is TRBD1 (5 bases). Germline loops: CDR1 MNHNS, CDR2 SASEGT. V was clipped by 4 bases and J by 2 bases, with 15 bases between them. The CDR3 runs to 16 residues. The CDR3 protein is CASSVTGLIAYNEQFF. The CDR3 DNA reads as TGTGCCAGCAGTGTAACAGGTTTAATTGCCTACAATGAGCAGTTCTTC.

V usage is TRBV27 and J usage is TRBJ2-1; 12 positions match TRBD2. This CDR3 has 18 residues. Germline V lookup: CDR1 MNHEY, CDR2 SMNVEV (reference sequence). J was trimmed by 10 bases and V by 1 base; bases with no gene match: 14. CDR3 coding DNA: TGTGCCAGCAGTTTATACAAGTGGACTAGCGGGGACACCTACGAGCAGTTCTTC. Translation: CASSLYKWTSGDTYEQFF.

This clonotype showed up many times. The chain couples TRBV7-2 to TRBJ2-7, with D possibly TRBD2 on 6 matching bases. The germline gives CDR1 SGHTA, CDR2 FQGNSA. This CDR3 comprises 12 residues. Trimming removed 5 bases at V and 6 bases at J, with 11 bases between. The CDR3 DNA reads as TGTGCCAGCAGCACGGGACTTATCGAGCAGTACTTC. Its translation is CASSTGLIEQYF.

This clonotype occurred a few times. This rearrangement joins TRBV29-1 to TRBJ2-7, with D perhaps TRBD1 (6 bases). The CDR3 extends over 13 amino acids. V lost 7 bases, J lost 2 bases, and 15 bases lay in between. Germline V CDR1 and CDR2: SQVTM, ANQGSEA. The CDR3 sequence is CSATGSGTYEQYF. CDR3 nucleotides: TGCAGCGCCACAGGGAGCGGAACCTACGAGCAGTACTTC.

This clonotype was counted many times. The CDR3 reads CASSTAGETQYF. The CDR3, as DNA: TGTGCCAGCAGCACCGCTGGAGAGACCCAGTACTTC. This chain uses TRBV6-2 or TRBV6-3 with TRBJ2-5; unclear D gene. V lost 6 bases and J lost 4, with 9 bases in between. The CDR3 has 12 amino acids. CDR1 is MNHEY, CDR2 SVGEGT, per germline.

This clonotype has ten or more counts. The chain joins TRBV27 to TRBJ2-7; the match to TRBD1 covers 9 bases. The CDR3 has 16 residues. V was clipped by 5 bases and J by 2 bases; unmatched bases: 10. Germline V gene sequence: CDR1 MNHEY, CDR2 SMNVEV (reference sequence). This CDR3 is CASSATGTGIPYEQYF. DNA for the CDR3: TGTGCCAGCAGTGCGACCGGGACAGGGATTCCCTACGAGCAGTACTTC.

This clonotype was detected many times. Here the CDR3 reads CSARDPEGAGNQPQHF. CDR3 nucleotide sequence: TGCAGTGCTAGAGATCCCGAGGGGGCAGGCAATCAGCCCCAGCATTTT. The rearrangement links TRBV20-1 to TRBJ1-5, with 7 positions matching TRBD1. V dropped 0 bases and J dropped 2; count of bases not matched to a gene: 7. Per germline, CDR1 DFQATT and CDR2 SNEGSKA (reference sequence). The CDR3 is 16 amino acids.

This clonotype showed up many times. The chain is built from TRBV27 and TRBJ2-1; D may be TRBD1 (5 bases). V lost 4 bases and J 10 bases, leaving 17 bases between the germline ends. The CDR3 totals 14 residues. Germline CDR1 and CDR2: MNHEY and SMNVEV (reference sequence). The CDR3, as DNA: TGTGCCAGCAGTTCCCCCCCGTCAGGGTCAGAGCAGTTCTTC. Translated: CASSSPPSGSEQFF.

This clonotype was detected only a few times. The V gene is TRBV2, the J gene TRBJ2-7; TRBD1 matches 9 bases. The germline gives CDR1 SNHLY, CDR2 FYNNEI. This CDR3 region has 14 residues. After removal of 6 bases from V and 6 bases from J, the junction contained 9 bases not matched to a gene. The CDR3 nucleotides are TGTGCCAGCAGCTCGGCCTCGACAGGGGGCGAGCAGTACTTC. Translation gives CASSSASTGGEQYF. The whole variable domain, remainder taken from reference TRBV2 and TRBJ2-7, is EPEVTQTPSHQVTQMGQEVILRCVPISNHLYFYWYRQILGQKVEFLVSFYNNEISEKSEIFDDQFSVERPDGSNFTLKIRSTKLEDSAMYFCASSSASTGGEQYFGPGTRLTVT.

This clonotype was picked up many times. The chain combines TRBV2 with TRBJ2-1; no reliable D call. The CDR3 covers 12 residues. The germline V and J ends were trimmed by 0 bases and 8 bases, with 5 bases remaining between them. CDR1 and CDR2 from the germline V gene are SNHLY and FYNNEI. This CDR3 reads CASSEARYEQFF. The CDR3, as DNA: TGTGCCAGCAGTGAAGCGAGGTATGAGCAGTTCTTC.

A remark on this clonotype: The junction and the germline gene differ at one end; a read error may be behind it. The chain combines TRBV7-2 with TRBJ2-2; tentative D call: TRBD2 (6 bases). Germline lookup yields CDR1 SGHTA and CDR2 FQGNSA. This CDR3 is 18 amino acids long. CDR3 protein: CASSLDARRGSNTGGLFF. The CDR3, as DNA: TGTGCCAGCAGCTTAGATGCTAGAAGGGGATCGAACACCGGGGGGCTGTTTTTT.

Regarding this clonotype: This clone may be a read error of a much larger clone one base away. The chain carries TRBV4-1 and TRBJ1-1, with D possibly TRBD1 on 6 matching bases. CDR1 and CDR2 (germline): MGHRA, YSYEKL. Between the trimmed V and J ends, which lost 0 bases and 3 bases, there was a span of 14 bases. The CDR3 loop spans 16 amino acids. CDR3 protein: CASSQEQGIGDTEAFF. For the CDR3, the DNA is TGCGCCAGCAGCCAAGAGCAGGGGATAGGCGACACTGAAGCTTTCTTT.

About this clonotype itself: One end of the junction does not line up with germline, which may come from a read error. The chain employs TRBV25-1 and TRBJ2-1; tentative D call: TRBD2 (7 bases). The CDR3 runs to 15 residues. CDR1 MGHDK and CDR2 SYGVNS come from the germline V gene. The CDR3 loop is CASNWGGRGVNEKFF. The DNA for the CDR3 is TGTGCCAGCAACTGGGGGGGGCGAGGGGTAAATGAGAAGTTCTTC.

Details on this clonotype: Likely a read error: the CDR3 ends without its conserved phenylalanine or tryptophan. The V and J genes are TRBV25-1 and TRBJ1-1, with D unclear. V was clipped by 7 bases and J by 0 bases, with 15 bases between them. The CDR3 is made up of 15 amino acids. CDR1 and CDR2 (germline): MGHDK, SYGVNS. The chain's CDR3 is CASTRASTVNTEAFL. CDR3 DNA: TGTGCCAGCACCCGTGCATCAACGGTGAACACTGAAGCTTTCCTT.

About this clonotype itself: This may arise from a read error, as a much more abundant clone is one base away. V gene TRBV10-3 combines with J gene TRBJ2-7; no clear D. V shed 3 bases and J shed 6 bases, with 6 bases lying between them. Germline lookup yields CDR1 ENHRY and CDR2 SYGVKD. There are 11 residues in the CDR3. CDR3 sequence: CAISDAPEQYF. For the CDR3, the DNA is TGTGCCATCAGTGACGCTCCCGAGCAGTACTTC.

This clonotype was recorded at least ten times. CDR3 DNA sequence: TGCGCCAGCAGCTTGTCGGAGCGGGGTACGCAGTATTTT. Residues: CASSLSERGTQYF. The J gene is TRBJ2-3, the V gene TRBV5-1; TRBD2 aligns across 7 bases. Germline values: CDR1 SGHRS, CDR2 YFSETQ. The V gene end was trimmed by 1 base and the J gene end by 8 bases; junction bases not matched to a gene: 4. This CDR3 region has 13 residues.

A word on this clonotype: One junction end disagrees with the germline gene, perhaps due to a read error. The chain recombines TRBV6-6 with TRBJ2-5; the D is unclear. The length of the CDR3 is 14 residues. Germline values: CDR1 MNHNY, CDR2 SVGAGI (reference sequence). The CDR3 nucleotides read TGTGCCCGCAGTTCCCGCCTCCGCCAAGAGCCCCAGTCCTTC. This translates into CARSSRLRQEPQSF.

As DNA, the CDR3 is TGTGCCAGCAGCTTACCCCCCCCGGGGCCGAACACTGAAGCTTTCTTT. It translates to CASSLPPPGPNTEAFF. V gene TRBV7-9 combines with J gene TRBJ1-1, with TRBD1 as a possible D gene (5 bases). CDR1 is SEHNR, CDR2 FQNEAQ, per germline (reference sequence). The CDR3 has 16 residues. V lost 2 bases, J lost 1 base, and 14 bases lay in between.

This clonotype was seen at least ten times. V gene TRBV6-2 or TRBV6-3 combines with J gene TRBJ2-1; 7 bases align to TRBD2. The V gene's germline CDR1 is MNHEY and CDR2 SVGEGT. The ends lost 2 bases at V and 6 bases at J; junction bases unmatched: 10. The CDR3 contains 16 residues. CDR3 protein: CASSYERGGPINEQFF. The CDR3 DNA sequence: TGTGCCAGCAGTTACGAGCGGGGAGGGCCGATCAATGAGCAGTTCTTC.

Regarding this clonotype: One end of the junction does not line up with germline, which may come from a read error. For the CDR3, the DNA is TGTGCCATCAGTTGCGGTGGGACGCCCGAGCAGTTCTTC. Translation gives CAISCGGTPEQFF. The chain links TRBV6-2 or TRBV6-3 to TRBJ2-1; D may be TRBD1 or TRBD2 (5 bases each). The CDR3 extends over 13 amino acids. CDR1 is MNHEY and CDR2 is SVGEGT in the germline V gene.